One and the same sample provided the 25 T cell receptor beta chains below, sequenced in a study of OX40 agonist ivuxolimab in advanced cancers. The protocol used for the library was the immunoSEQ multiplex PCR assay. The immuneACCESS repertoire file appears here via TCRdb, limited to in-frame rearrangements. These files lack a portion of the clones; in checked studies, under half of the deficit traces to unresolved V genes, and the cause of the others is not known. A total of tens of thousands of clones appear in this sample, 65% to 85% of them only once. Roughly an eighth of the sample lies in the top ten. The specimen was CD4+ or CD8+ T cells sorted from blood, collected in a trial of the OX40 agonist ivuxolimab. These receptors were obtained from an adult with an advanced solid tumor such as melanoma, head and neck, liver or kidney cancer.

This clone has just one count. V is TRBV5-1 and J is TRBJ2-3; maybe TRBD2 (6 bases). Germline V gives CDR1 SGHRS, CDR2 YFSETQ. Between the trimmed V and J ends, which lost 4 bases and 0 bases, there was a span of 18 bases. This CDR3 comprises 17 residues. CDR3 residues: CASSNLATLSSTDTQYF. CDR3 coding DNA: TGCGCCAGCAGCAACCTAGCGACCTTATCTAGCACAGATACGCAGTATTTT.

J is TRBJ1-1 and V is TRBV5-1; TRBD1 might be the D (5 bases). This CDR3 is 18 amino acids long. The V gene's germline CDR1 is SGHRS and CDR2 YFSETQ. Trimming left V 1 base short and J 4 bases short, with 23 bases between. CDR3 bases: TGCGCCAGCAGCTTGACTCCCTCCGGGACCCAGGCTGGCACTGAAGCTTTCTTT. Its translation is CASSLTPSGTQAGTEAFF.

The V and J genes are TRBV28 and TRBJ1-1; D is undetermined. Trimming cost V 5 bases and J 1 base, with 11 bases left between them. The CDR3 consists of 14 residues. Germline CDR1 reads MDHEN; CDR2 reads SYDVKM. As DNA, the CDR3 is TGTGCCAGCAGTCCCGTGGGGTCGAACACTGAAGCTTTCTTT. Translating gives CASSPVGSNTEAFF.

This sequence joins TRBV28 and TRBJ2-3, with 10 positions matching TRBD1. The trim removed 6 bases at V and 4 bases at J, leaving 13 bases unmatched. This CDR3 has 17 residues. CDR1 is MDHEN, CDR2 SYDVKM, per germline. The CDR3 sequence is CASSPTWGQGTPDTQYF. The CDR3 bases are TGTGCCAGCAGCCCAACCTGGGGACAGGGGACCCCAGATACGCAGTATTTT.

The rearrangement links TRBV5-1 to TRBJ1-2; TRBD1 matches 9 bases. Trimming cost V 4 bases and J 3 bases; bases outside gene matches: 7. The germline gives CDR1 SGHRS, CDR2 YFSETQ. CDR3 length equals 15 residues. The CDR3 DNA reads TGCGCCAGCAGCCATGGACAGGGGCGGGACTATGGCTACACCTTC. As protein: CASSHGQGRDYGYTF.

Comment on this clone: Different DNA sequences within this sample yield the same CDR3. The chain uses TRBV2 and TRBJ2-2, with 11 positions matching TRBD1. The CDR3 has 14 amino acids. After removal of 6 bases from V and 6 bases from J, the junction contained 3 bases not matched to a gene. Germline V lookup: CDR1 SNHLY, CDR2 FYNNEI. CDR3 DNA: TGTGCCAGCAGGGGACAGGGGGAGGCCGGGGAGCTGTTTTTT. Translated: CASRGQGEAGELFF.

The chain employs TRBV6-1 and TRBJ2-1; D could derive from TRBD1 or TRBD2 (6 bases each). V lost 11 bases to trimming and J lost 7 bases, with 24 bases between them. Germline CDR1 MNHNS, CDR2 SASEGT. This CDR3 contains 15 residues. The CDR3 DNA reads TGTGCCCTCCGTCGGGGGCCCGCTCGGCTTAATGAGCAGTTCTTC. Its protein is CALRRGPARLNEQFF.

On this clone: Other DNA sequences within the sample encode an identical CDR3. The J gene is TRBJ1-5, the V gene TRBV19; D gene unclear. The CDR3 totals 16 residues. The V end was cut by 6 bases, the J end by 0 bases, with 15 bases between. The V gene's germline CDR1 is LNHDA and CDR2 SQIVND (reference sequence). The CDR3 DNA reads TGTGCCAGTAGGCCGGGTAATAGAAATAGCAATCAGCCCCAGCATTTT. Translated: CASRPGNRNSNQPQHF.

The chain is built from TRBV28 and TRBJ2-7; D remains unclear. From germline, CDR1 is MDHEN and CDR2 SYDVKM. V was pared by 11 bases and J by 4 bases, with 6 bases between. The CDR3 is 9 residues long. CDR3 in amino acids: CAELYEQYV. The CDR3 nucleotides are TGTGCCGAGCTGTACGAGCAGTACGTC.

The rearrangement links TRBV2 to TRBJ2-6; the D is unclear. Between the trimmed V and J ends, which lost 3 bases and 4 bases, there was a span of 10 bases. The CDR3 sequence is 15 residues long. The V gene's germline CDR1 is SNHLY and CDR2 FYNNEI. The CDR3 coding sequence is TGTGCCAGCAGTGACGAGTTCGTCGGGGCCAACGTCCTGACTTTC. This gives the protein CASSDEFVGANVLTF.

This clone was picked up a small number of times. This sequence joins TRBV19 and TRBJ2-5, with 12 bases that match TRBD1. V lost 1 base and J lost 1; bases outside the gene matches: 7. The CDR3 is 18 residues long. CDR1 LNHDA and CDR2 SQIVND come from the germline V gene (reference sequence). Written as DNA, the CDR3 is TGTGCCAGTAGTATAGGGGGACAGGGGGCACGGACCCAAGAGACCCAGTACTTC. Translating gives CASSIGGQGARTQETQYF.

The chain joins TRBV12-5 to TRBJ1-6; D remains ambiguous. The germline gives CDR1 LGHNT, CDR2 FRNRAP. With 2 bases removed from V and 10 bases from J, the gap between germline ends came to 6 bases. This CDR3 has 12 residues. This CDR3 reads CASGLPSSPLHF. The CDR3 nucleotides read TGTGCTAGTGGTTTGCCCTCATCACCCCTCCACTTT.

The V call is TRBV6-6, the J call TRBJ1-1, with a weak D call TRBD1 (5 bases). V was shortened by 6 bases and J by 4 bases, with 15 bases between the two germline ends. The CDR3 is 14 residues long. Looked up from germline, CDR1 is MNHNY and CDR2 is SVGAGI (reference sequence). The CDR3 DNA sequence: TGTGCCAGCAGCCGGGGGATTATGGGCACTGAAGCTTTCTTT. This encodes CASSRGIMGTEAFF.

The chain has TRBV30 and TRBJ1-2, with D uncertain. The V gene lost 2 bases and the J gene lost 1 base, with 2 bases spanning the gap. Germline V gene lookup returns CDR1 GTSNPN and CDR2 SVGIG (reference sequence). The CDR3 is 11 residues long. The CDR3 loop is CAWSFNYGYTF. In nucleotides, the CDR3 is TGTGCCTGGAGTTTTAACTATGGCTACACCTTC.

This clone was recorded once. The chain joins TRBV18 to TRBJ1-1; D ambiguous. Looked up from germline, CDR1 is KGHSH and CDR2 is LQKENI. The CDR3 length is 13 residues. The germline V and J ends were trimmed by 3 bases and 6 bases, with 11 bases remaining between them. The CDR3 DNA reads as TGTGCCAGCTCACCGGCCGGCAACGCTGAAGCTTTCTTT. Amino acids: CASSPAGNAEAFF.

The chain uses TRBV18 and TRBJ2-1; tentatively, D is TRBD1 (6 bases). This CDR3 is built from 16 residues. Germline values: CDR1 KGHSH, CDR2 LQKENI. The ends were cut back, 4 bases at V and 0 bases at J, with 13 bases in the middle. The CDR3 region has the DNA TGTGCCAGCTCACTAAATACAGGGAGCTCCTACAATGAGCAGTTCTTC. Protein: CASSLNTGSSYNEQFF.

This clone was seen once. The chain recombines TRBV2 with TRBJ1-6; TRBD1 agrees at 9 bases. Germline loops: CDR1 SNHLY, CDR2 FYNNEI. The J segment lost 5 bases and the V segment lost 5 bases, leaving 7 bases of the junction unmatched. The CDR3 totals 16 residues. This chain's CDR3 is CASSSDGQGNNSPLHF. The CDR3 nucleotides read TGTGCCAGCAGTTCGGACGGACAGGGGAATAATTCACCCCTCCACTTT. The whole variable domain, filled in from reference TRBV2 and TRBJ1-6, reads EPEVTQTPSHQVTQMGQEVILRCVPISNHLYFYWYRQILGQKVEFLVSFYNNEISEKSEIFDDQFSVERPDGSNFTLKIRSTKLEDSAMYFCASSSDGQGNNSPLHFGNGTRLTVT.

The chain combines TRBV10-3 with TRBJ2-5; 14 bases match TRBD2. This CDR3 comprises 15 residues. Trimming at V came to 7 bases and at J to 5 bases, leaving 6 bases not matched to a gene. The germline CDR1 and CDR2 sequences are ENHRY and SYGVKD. Here the CDR3 reads CAINGLAGGSETQYF. The CDR3, as DNA: TGTGCCATCAATGGACTAGCGGGGGGATCGGAGACCCAGTACTTC.

This chain links TRBV9 with TRBJ2-2; 8 bases match TRBD1. The trim removed 4 bases at V and 4 bases at J, leaving 12 bases unmatched. Germline CDR1 reads SGDLS; CDR2 reads YYNGEE. The CDR3 length is 17 residues. CDR3 amino acids: CASSLGNLRGLTGELFF. The CDR3 DNA sequence: TGTGCCAGCAGCCTAGGGAATCTCAGGGGGCTCACCGGGGAGCTGTTTTTT.

V gene TRBV5-1 combines with J gene TRBJ1-3; no definite D call. The CDR3 runs 13 residues. Germline V gives CDR1 SGHRS, CDR2 YFSETQ. The V gene lost 3 bases and the J gene lost 4 bases, with 8 bases spanning the gap. CDR3: CASSSLGGNTIYF. In nucleotides, the CDR3 is TGCGCCAGCAGCTCCCTTGGGGGAAACACCATATATTTT.

The gene calls are TRBV28 and TRBJ2-7; 11 nucleotides align to TRBD2. Losses at the gene ends were 7 bases for V and 0 bases for J; bases not matched to a gene: 8. The CDR3 loop spans 16 amino acids. The germline V gene has CDR1 MDHEN and CDR2 SYDVKM. CDR3 protein: CASKASGRTFSYEQYF. The CDR3 DNA reads as TGTGCCAGCAAGGCTAGCGGGAGGACCTTCTCCTACGAGCAGTACTTC.

The gene calls are TRBV2 and TRBJ1-1; the match to TRBD1 covers 7 bases. The CDR3 is made up of 15 amino acids. CDR1 is SNHLY and CDR2 is FYNNEI in the germline V gene. V dropped 5 bases and J dropped 1; count of bases not matched to a gene: 7. In nucleotides, the CDR3 is TGTGCCAGCAGTTCAGGGACAGCCCAGAACACTGAAGCTTTCTTT. Protein product: CASSSGTAQNTEAFF.

The chain joins TRBV6-6 to TRBJ1-1, with D tentatively TRBD1 (5 bases). Trimming left V 4 bases short and J 1 base short, with 10 bases between. Germline CDR1 is MNHNY and CDR2 is SVGAGI (reference sequence). The CDR3 is 14 residues long. CDR3 in DNA: TGTGCCAGCAGTTCCGCGACAGCGAACACTGAAGCTTTCTTT. This gives the protein CASSSATANTEAFF.

This chain uses TRBV30 with TRBJ2-5; unclear D gene. Germline V gene data show CDR1 as GTSNPN and CDR2 as SVGIG (reference sequence). The CDR3 consists of 12 residues. V lost 1 base to trimming and J lost 5 bases, with 8 bases between them. DNA for the CDR3: TGTGCCTGGAGTGGAATAAGGGAGACCCAGTACTTC. This translates into CAWSGIRETQYF.

The rearrangement joins TRBV19 to TRBJ2-3; D is possibly TRBD2 (6 bases). This CDR3 contains 15 residues. The germline V and J ends were trimmed by 1 base and 5 bases, with 13 bases remaining between them. Germline assignment: CDR1 LNHDA and CDR2 SQIVND (reference sequence). The CDR3 bases are TGTGCCAGTAGTATAGCCGGGGGAAATGTAGATACGCAGTATTTT. Translated: CASSIAGGNVDTQYF. The whole variable domain, filled in from reference TRBV19 and TRBJ2-3, reads DGGITQSPKYLFRKEGQNVTLSCEQNLNHDAMYWYRQDPGQGLRLIYYSQIVNDFQKGDIAEGYSVSREKKESFPLTVTSAQKNPTAFYLCASSIAGGNVDTQYFGPGTRLTVL.